The next 22 T cell receptor beta chains were all read from a single sample in a study of cytomegalovirus exposure and HLA in healthy donors. Amplification used 60 Vbeta primers and 13 Jbeta primers. The assay was immunoSEQ multiplex PCR, and TCRdb's table has in-frame clones only and misses some. Of about 140,000 clones listed, over 60% are singletons. Sequenced: PBMCs. The origin of the receptors is a man in his forties in good health and CMV-seronegative.

V is TRBV5-1 and J is TRBJ2-1, with D tentatively TRBD2 (6 bases). Trimming shortened V by 4 bases and J by 6 bases, and 17 bases separated the two germline ends. From germline, CDR1 is SGHRS and CDR2 YFSETQ. The CDR3 is 15 residues long. CDR3 sequence reads: CASSTSRGTGNEQFF. The CDR3 DNA sequence: TGCGCCAGCAGCACCAGCCGCGGGACGGGCAATGAGCAGTTCTTC.

This rearrangement joins TRBV7-6 to TRBJ2-7; 7 nucleotides align to TRBD1. Germline V CDR1 and CDR2: SGHVS, FNYEAQ. CDR3 length equals 14 residues. The J segment lost 2 bases and the V segment lost 5 bases, leaving 6 bases of the junction unmatched. CDR3 nucleotide sequence: TGTGCCAGCAGCCTACGGGACAGAACCTACGAGCAGTACTTC. As protein: CASSLRDRTYEQYF.

V and J are TRBV5-1 and TRBJ2-3; 13 bases agree with TRBD2. Unmatched junction bases numbered 6, after V lost 7 bases and J lost 4 bases. The CDR3 length is 15 residues. Per the germline V gene, CDR1 is SGHRS and CDR2 is YFSETQ. CDR3 loop: CASLGLAGNPDTQYF. The CDR3 bases are TGCGCCAGCTTGGGACTAGCGGGGAATCCAGATACGCAGTATTTT.

V gene TRBV14 combines with J gene TRBJ1-1; no firm D call. Trimming stripped 0 bases from V and 6 bases from J, with 17 bases between. Germline loops: CDR1 SGHDN, CDR2 FVKESK. There are 16 residues in the CDR3. CDR3 DNA: TGTGCCAGCAGCCAAGATAGAGGACTGATCCACCCTGAAGCTTTCTTT. This translates into CASSQDRGLIHPEAFF.

The chain is built from TRBV19 and TRBJ1-1; D not certain. V gave up 3 bases and J gave up 3 bases, with 5 bases separating them. Germline V CDR1 and CDR2: LNHDA, SQIVND (reference sequence). The CDR3 spans 12 residues. The CDR3 sequence: CASSMGYTEAFF. For the CDR3, the DNA is TGTGCCAGTAGTATGGGCTACACTGAAGCTTTCTTT.

The CDR3 protein is CASSQDLLAEYNEQFF. Here the CDR3 DNA reads TGCGCCAGCAGCCAAGATCTACTAGCCGAATACAATGAGCAGTTCTTC. J is TRBJ2-1 and V is TRBV4-3, with D tentatively TRBD2 (6 bases). Germline-derived CDR1 and CDR2 are LGHNA and YSLEER. CDR3 length equals 16 residues. V was pared by 0 bases and J by 4 bases, with 13 bases between.

The rearrangement links TRBV7-3 to TRBJ2-3, with a tentative D call TRBD2 (6 bases). The germline V gene has CDR1 SGHTA and CDR2 FQGTGA. The germline V and J ends were trimmed by 5 bases and 4 bases, with 16 bases remaining between them. The CDR3 extends over 15 amino acids. The CDR3 sequence: CASSPTGLVADTQYF. Written as DNA, the CDR3 is TGTGCCAGCAGCCCCACGGGACTTGTTGCAGATACGCAGTATTTT.

This chain links TRBV5-1 with TRBJ1-6; D is unresolved. The germline V and J ends were trimmed by 4 bases and 0 bases, with 5 bases remaining between them. The CDR3 runs to 14 residues. Germline CDR1 and CDR2: SGHRS and YFSETQ. The CDR3 region has the DNA TGCGCCAGCAGCCTGAGCTCCTATAATTCACCCCTCCACTTT. This gives the protein CASSLSSYNSPLHF.

V usage is TRBV5-1 and J usage is TRBJ1-4, with D tentatively TRBD1 (5 bases). V was shortened by 1 base and J by 3 bases, with 10 bases between the two germline ends. Germline CDR1 reads SGHRS; CDR2 reads YFSETQ. The CDR3 extends over 15 amino acids. This CDR3 reads CASSLYTGSNEKLFF. Here the CDR3 DNA reads TGCGCCAGCAGCTTGTATACAGGTTCTAATGAAAAACTGTTTTTT.

This clone was seen only a few times. The rearrangement joins TRBV6-1 to TRBJ2-1, with 10 bases lining up with TRBD1. CDR3 length equals 13 residues. Trimming cost V 8 bases and J 7 bases; bases outside gene matches: 5. CDR1 and CDR2 from the germline V gene are MNHNS and SASEGT. The CDR3 here is CASLDRGWNEQFF. CDR3 bases: TGTGCCAGCCTGGACAGGGGGTGGAATGAGCAGTTCTTC.

The chain couples TRBV5-8 to TRBJ2-1; the match to TRBD2 covers 8 bases. Per germline, CDR1 SGHTS and CDR2 YDEGEE. The trim removed 9 bases at V and 0 bases at J, leaving 8 bases unmatched. The CDR3 totals 15 residues. Here the CDR3 reads CATSSGVSSYNEQFF. CDR3 nucleotide sequence: TGTGCCACCAGTAGCGGGGTTAGCTCCTACAATGAGCAGTTCTTC.

The chain combines TRBV6-1 with TRBJ2-5; 8 bases align to TRBD2. Unmatched junction bases numbered 8, after V lost 0 bases and J lost 5 bases. The length of the CDR3 is 16 residues. The germline gives CDR1 MNHNS, CDR2 SASEGT. This CDR3 is CASSEAGPGGVETQYF. The CDR3, as DNA: TGTGCCAGCAGTGAAGCAGGGCCGGGGGGGGTGGAGACCCAGTACTTC.

V gene TRBV30 combines with J gene TRBJ2-5, with TRBD1 matching over 8 bases. Germline lookup yields CDR1 GTSNPN and CDR2 SVGIG (reference sequence). This CDR3 has 12 residues. V lost 0 bases and J lost 7; bases outside the gene matches: 1. DNA for the CDR3: TGTGCCTGGAGTGTACAGGGGGGGACCCAGTACTTC. Translated, it gives CAWSVQGGTQYF.

The chain has TRBV2 and TRBJ1-2, with a weak D call TRBD1 (5 bases). The germline V gene has CDR1 SNHLY and CDR2 FYNNEI. The CDR3 spans 15 residues. V was cut by 6 bases and J by 2 bases, with 16 bases left in between. CDR3 in DNA: TGTGCCAGCAGCGGCCCCGGGGGGATAAACTATGGCTACACCTTC. Its protein product is CASSGPGGINYGYTF.

CDR3 sequence: CASSFGLYNEQFF. DNA of the CDR3: TGTGCCAGCAGCTTCGGTCTTTACAATGAGCAGTTCTTC. The gene calls are TRBV7-9 and TRBJ2-1; D remains unclear. Trimming took 3 bases from V and 4 from J, leaving 7 bases between them. CDR1 and CDR2 from the germline V gene are SEHNR and FQNEAQ (reference sequence). The CDR3 is 13 residues long.

The J gene is TRBJ1-2, the V gene TRBV5-6, with 7 bases fitting TRBD1. The CDR3 spans 13 residues. Germline V CDR1 and CDR2: SGHDT, YYEEEE. V shed 5 bases and J 3 bases; nucleotides not matched to a gene: 4. The CDR3 protein is CASRGQCYYGYTF. The CDR3 DNA follows: TGTGCCAGCAGGGGACAGTGTTACTATGGCTACACCTTC.

The V gene is TRBV5-8, the J gene TRBJ2-3; D unresolved. This CDR3 spans 12 amino acids. V was cut by 4 bases and J by 5 bases, with 8 bases left in between. Germline-derived CDR1 and CDR2 are SGHTS and YDEGEE. In nucleotides, the CDR3 is TGTGCCAGCAGCCCGAATAGAGATACGCAGTATTTT. Encoded protein: CASSPNRDTQYF.

V and J are TRBV14 and TRBJ1-6; D remains ambiguous. CDR3 length: 14 residues. The V gene's germline CDR1 is SGHDN and CDR2 FVKESK. V shed 4 bases and J shed 6 bases, with 10 bases lying between them. CDR3 region: CASSPHGSNSPLHF. The DNA of the CDR3 is TGTGCCAGCAGCCCTCACGGGAGTAATTCACCCCTCCACTTT.

The V gene is TRBV19, the J gene TRBJ1-3; D gene ambiguous. The ends were cut back, 3 bases at V and 0 bases at J, with 9 bases in the middle. The CDR3 length is 15 residues. CDR1 LNHDA and CDR2 SQIVND come from the germline V gene (reference sequence). CDR3 in amino acids: CASSIGPNSGNTIYF. As DNA, the CDR3 is TGTGCCAGTAGTATTGGGCCAAACTCTGGAAACACCATATATTTT.

The V and J genes are TRBV6-5 and TRBJ1-5; D is ambiguous. There are 15 residues in the CDR3. V lost 3 bases to trimming and J lost 1 base, with 10 bases between them. Germline CDR1 MNHEY, CDR2 SVGAGI. CDR3 in amino acids: CASSYSSGSNQPQHF. CDR3 DNA: TGTGCCAGCAGTTATTCTTCGGGAAGCAATCAGCCCCAGCATTTT.

This chain joins TRBV5-1 and TRBJ2-1; 9 nucleotides match TRBD1. Germline V gives CDR1 SGHRS, CDR2 YFSETQ. The CDR3 length is 15 residues. V lost 6 bases and J lost 8; bases outside the gene matches: 12. The CDR3, as DNA: TGCGCCAGCATTTCTGGGACAGGGCGGAGAGATGAGCAGTTCTTC. Residues: CASISGTGRRDEQFF.

V is TRBV28 and J is TRBJ1-4; 8 bases fit TRBD1. The CDR3 is 15 amino acids. The V gene's germline CDR1 is MDHEN and CDR2 SYDVKM. Trimming removed 4 bases from V and 8 bases from J; junction bases left unmatched: 9. CDR3 amino acids: CASSSTPDRGEKLFF. Here the CDR3 DNA reads TGTGCCAGCAGTTCAACACCTGACAGGGGAGAAAAACTGTTTTTT.